This T cell receptor (delta chain) was identified in a study of gamma-delta T cells after stem cell transplantation. TCRdb re-called the RT-PCR reads using CATT. Of approximately 3,000 delta-chain clones in the sample, around 10% were seen once. The CDR3 spans 25 residues. The germline CDR1 and CDR2 sequences are TSWWSYY and QGS. J lost 3 bases, V lost 2 bases, and 32 bases had no gene match. This clone appeared a few times. Material for sequencing was gamma-delta T cells. V is TRDV1 and J is TRDJ2; TRDD3 matches 8 bases. This receptor was obtained from a human donor. It is not recorded whose cells these are; they may come from a transplant donor. CDR3 sequence reads: CALGEFLPAGDTRWPARLMTAQLFF. CDR3 in DNA: TGTGCTCTTGGGGAATTTCTCCCTGCAGGGGATACAAGGTGGCCCGCCAGACTGATGACAGCACAACTCTTCTTT.